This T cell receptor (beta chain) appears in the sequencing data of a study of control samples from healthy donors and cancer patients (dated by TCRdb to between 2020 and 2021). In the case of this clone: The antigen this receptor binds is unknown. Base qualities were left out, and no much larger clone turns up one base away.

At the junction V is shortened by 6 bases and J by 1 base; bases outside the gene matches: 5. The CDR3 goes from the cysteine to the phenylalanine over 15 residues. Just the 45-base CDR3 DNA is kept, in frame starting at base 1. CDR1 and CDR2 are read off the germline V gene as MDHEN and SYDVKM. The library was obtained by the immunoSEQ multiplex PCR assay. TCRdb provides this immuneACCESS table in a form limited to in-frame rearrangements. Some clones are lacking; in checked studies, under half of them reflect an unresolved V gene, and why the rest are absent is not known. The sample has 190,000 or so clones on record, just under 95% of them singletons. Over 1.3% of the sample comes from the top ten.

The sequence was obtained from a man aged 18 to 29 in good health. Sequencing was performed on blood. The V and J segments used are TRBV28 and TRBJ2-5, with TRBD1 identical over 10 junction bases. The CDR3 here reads CASSRGQGGQETQYF. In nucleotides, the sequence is TGTGCCAGCAGCCGAGGACAGGGGGGCCAAGAGACCCAGTACTTC.